What follows describes a single T cell receptor beta chain. This sample is drawn from a study of blood T cell repertoires in COVID-19. Study-wide background: The cDNA or gDNA used as material had been derived from T cells, B-cell-depleted T cells, or PBMCs.

V was pared by 4 bases and J by 3 bases, with 7 bases between. The germline gives CDR1 SGDLS, CDR2 YYNGEE. This CDR3 spans 12 amino acids. As originally analysed: Amplification with reference gene primers provided the estimates of nucleated cell counts. The assay was immunoSEQ multiplex PCR, and TCRdb's table has in-frame clones only and misses some. V, J and clone size reflect that table, while D and trimming were determined from the DNA. The data hold approximately 49,000 clones, with 68% observed a single time. Sequenced material: peripheral blood. The chain links TRBV9 to TRBJ1-1; no reliable D call. This TCR was sampled from a woman between 70 and 85 years old with acute or convalescent COVID-19. CDR3 bases: TGTGCCAGCAGCCCCCTCGACACTGAAGCTTTCTTT. This translates into CASSPLDTEAFF.